These 4 T cell receptor beta chains share one sample of origin, sequenced in a study of T cells in Graves' hyperthyroidism and ophthalmopathy. Amplification targeted TCR beta CDR3 regions from RNA transcripts. HTBI primers were employed in a first-round RT-PCR of the TCR CDR3. MiXCR, run by TCRdb on the multiplex PCR reads, gives a single entry per CDR3 protein. This sample carries 300,000 to 400,000 distinct CDR3 sequences, around 14% of them seen once, and the ten largest clones take 9.5% to 11%. The sequencing sample was made of blood. The receptors derive from an older woman with Graves' hyperthyroidism.

The sample holds many counts of this clonotype. The chain recombines TRBV11-1 with TRBJ1-2, with 8 bases fitting TRBD1. Unmatched junction bases numbered 6, after V lost 5 bases and J lost 7 bases. The CDR3 is 13 amino acids. Germline V gene lookup returns CDR1 SGHAT and CDR2 FQDESV (reference sequence). CDR3 in DNA: TGTGCCAGCAGCAGCAGGGGGCAATTTGGCTACACCTTC. It encodes CASSSRGQFGYTF.

This clonotype was seen many times. This chain joins TRBV29-1 and TRBJ2-5, with D possibly matching TRBD2 (6 bases). Trimming removed 7 bases at V and 5 bases at J, with 20 bases between. Germline values: CDR1 SQVTM, CDR2 ANQGSEA. The CDR3 extends over 14 amino acids. CDR3 amino acids: CSALPVGRSETQYF. As DNA, the CDR3 is TGCAGCGCTCTACCTGTCGGGAGAAGCGAGACCCAGTACTTC.

This clonotype was counted at least ten times. This rearrangement joins TRBV6-5 to TRBJ1-2; 8 bases are a match to TRBD1. V was clipped by 0 bases and J by 8 bases; unmatched bases: 14. This CDR3 has 17 residues. Germline V lookup: CDR1 MNHEY, CDR2 SVGAGI. The CDR3 DNA follows: TGTGCCAGCAGTTACTCGATGCCCCTGCAGGGGGCAGAGGGCTACACCTTC. This translates into CASSYSMPLQGAEGYTF.

This clonotype was recorded at least ten times. CDR3 amino acids: CASSGQGGGDTQYF. Here the CDR3 DNA reads TGTGCCAGCAGCGGACAGGGCGGTGGGGATACGCAGTATTTT. The rearrangement links TRBV12-3 or TRBV12-4 to TRBJ2-3, with 8 bases aligning to TRBD1. The CDR3 covers 14 residues. Trimming at V came to 6 bases and at J to 6 bases, leaving 8 bases not matched to a gene.